The sequence of this T cell receptor (beta chain) was determined in a study of blood T cells in healthy people across ages. Study results and caveats: The study found more naive CD4+ cells and higher diversity in long-lived than aged donors.

A second roughly 7 to 11 cycle PCR used barcoded and J-beta primers. TCRdb re-called the 5' RACE reads through MiXCR, storing one row per CDR3 protein. In the table there are hundreds of thousands of distinct CDR3 sequences, around 25% of which are singletons. Trimming pared 1 base from V and 10 bases from J, leaving 19 bases between. The CDR3 loop spans 16 amino acids. From germline, CDR1 is MGHRA and CDR2 YSYEKL. About this clonotype itself: Its antigen remains unknown.

Another study also made use of these data, one on T cells of mothers and their children. That paper adds: Every microgram of extracted RNA entered cDNA synthesis, around 1.4 ug per 15 ul.

The V call is TRBV4-1, the J call TRBJ1-4; D remains ambiguous. The material sequenced was blood. The receptor was derived from a boy aged 5-17 years in good health. CDR3 DNA sequence: TGCGCCAGCAGCCAAGGTGGGGAATTGGGCACGGGAAAACTGTTTTTT. It is translated as CASSQGGELGTGKLFF.